The 17 T cell receptor beta chains reported below all come from one sample, sequenced in a study of cytomegalovirus exposure and HLA in healthy donors. The PCR employed 60 Vbeta primers together with 13 Jbeta primers. Method: immunoSEQ multiplex PCR; TCRdb's copy keeps in-frame clones and lacks some. This table has 150,000 to 200,000 clones, about 59% appearing once. Sequenced input: PBMCs. These receptors all stem from a man aged 35 to 55 in good health and CMV-seronegative.

V usage is TRBV19 and J usage is TRBJ2-2; the D gene is possibly TRBD2 (5 bases). This CDR3 has 16 residues. CDR1 is LNHDA and CDR2 is SQIVND in the germline V gene (reference sequence). Trimming took 7 bases from V and 1 from J, leaving 16 bases between them. Here the CDR3 reads CASTSHLARNTGELFF. CDR3 nucleotide sequence: TGTGCCAGTACCTCTCATCTAGCAAGGAACACCGGGGAGCTGTTTTTT.

The chain carries TRBV27 and TRBJ2-7, with 9 bases matching TRBD1. This CDR3 is built from 14 residues. The V gene end was trimmed by 5 bases and the J gene end by 2 bases; junction bases not matched to a gene: 4. CDR1 is MNHEY, CDR2 SMNVEV, per germline (reference sequence). The chain's CDR3 is CASSKQGAPYEQYF. The CDR3 DNA sequence: TGTGCCAGCAGTAAACAGGGGGCCCCCTACGAGCAGTACTTC.

The V and J genes are TRBV19 and TRBJ1-4, with 7 bases that match TRBD1. Trimming took 6 bases from V and 2 from J; bases not matched to a gene: 12. Germline CDR1 is LNHDA and CDR2 is SQIVND (reference sequence). This CDR3 comprises 17 residues. The CDR3 region has the DNA TGTGCCAGTAGCACAACAGGGGCCTCGGCGACTAATGAAAAACTGTTTTTT. Encoded protein: CASSTTGASATNEKLFF.

This clone has a handful of counts. The chain links TRBV7-2 to TRBJ2-3, with D hard to call. Germline assignment: CDR1 SGHTA and CDR2 FQGNSA. The V and J ends lost 4 bases and 2 bases respectively, with 10 bases between them. This CDR3 is 14 amino acids long. CDR3 DNA: TGTGCCAGCAGCTCAGGTTGGGCCACAGATACGCAGTATTTT. It translates to CASSSGWATDTQYF.

The gene calls are TRBV7-6 and TRBJ2-7, with D possibly being TRBD1 (6 bases). V lost 6 bases, J lost 3 bases, and 15 bases lay in between. The CDR3 has 14 residues. CDR1 and CDR2 (germline): SGHVS, FNYEAQ. CDR3 loop: CASSPRQALYEQYF. The CDR3 DNA sequence: TGTGCCAGCAGTCCCAGACAGGCCCTCTACGAGCAGTACTTC.

The rearrangement uses TRBV27 and TRBJ2-3; TRBD2 aligns across 12 bases. Germline CDR1 and CDR2: MNHEY and SMNVEV (reference sequence). Trimming took 5 bases from V and 5 from J; bases not matched to a gene: 5. This CDR3 spans 15 amino acids. CDR3 coding DNA: TGTGCCAGCAGTCGACTAGCGGGGGTCATAGATACGCAGTATTTT. This gives the protein CASSRLAGVIDTQYF.

To note about this clone: Its ends do not fully match the called genes, so a read error is possible. The chain combines TRBV7-9 with TRBJ2-7, with D possibly being TRBD1 (6 bases). CDR1 is SEHNR, CDR2 FQNEAQ, per germline (reference sequence). CDR3 size: 15 residues. The CDR3 coding sequence is TGTTCCAGCAGCTTAGCATCGCTAGGGACATACGAGCAGTACTTC. As protein: CSSSLASLGTYEQYF. Together with reference TRBV7-9 and TRBJ2-7, the CDR3 gives the full variable domain: DTGVSQNPRHKITKRGQNVTFRCDPISEHNRLYWYRQTLGQGPEFLTYFQNEAQLEKSRLLSDRFSAERPKGSFSTLEIQRTEQGDSAMYLCSSSLASLGTYEQYFGPGTRLTVT.

This clone has a handful of counts. The V gene is TRBV19, the J gene TRBJ2-7; 8 bases line up with TRBD1. The CDR3 runs to 15 residues. The trim removed 6 bases at V and 5 bases at J, leaving 12 bases unmatched. The germline CDR1 and CDR2 sequences are LNHDA and SQIVND (reference sequence). The CDR3 DNA reads as TGTGCCAGTAGGCGTTCCCAGGGGGCTCTGGACGAGCAGTACTTC. Translating gives CASRRSQGALDEQYF.

This chain joins TRBV14 and TRBJ2-7, with 11 bases lining up with TRBD2. The germline gives CDR1 SGHDN, CDR2 FVKESK. V was pared by 2 bases and J by 6 bases, with 3 bases of the junction left unmatched. CDR3 length: 14 amino acids. The CDR3 coding sequence is TGTGCCAGCAGCCAAAGACTAGCGGGATCCGAGCAGTACTTC. This translates into CASSQRLAGSEQYF.

The chain recombines TRBV6-5 with TRBJ2-5, with D uncertain. This CDR3 is built from 13 residues. Germline V gives CDR1 MNHEY, CDR2 SVGAGI. Trimming pared 6 bases from V and 4 bases from J, leaving 12 bases between. This CDR3 reads CASRPIPGETQYF. The CDR3 bases are TGTGCCAGCAGACCGATCCCGGGAGAGACCCAGTACTTC.

V usage is TRBV10-3 and J usage is TRBJ2-5, with D perhaps TRBD1 (6 bases). Germline loops: CDR1 ENHRY, CDR2 SYGVKD. V was clipped by 6 bases and J by 1 base, with 9 bases between them. The CDR3 totals 13 residues. The CDR3 nucleotides are TGTGCCATCAGAGGACAGTCCCAAGAGACCCAGTACTTC. Translating it yields CAIRGQSQETQYF.

This clone was counted only a few times. One end of the junction is discordant with germline, which a read error may explain. This chain joins TRBV13 and TRBJ1-1; 9 bases line up with TRBD1. The CDR3 is 18 amino acids. Germline V lookup: CDR1 PRHDT, CDR2 FYEKMQ (reference sequence). The CDR3 reads CANSLSDRGPTLNTEAFF. DNA for the CDR3: TGTGCCAACAGCTTATCGGACAGGGGCCCGACTCTGAACACTGAAGCTTTCTTT.

The chain links TRBV5-4 to TRBJ2-4; TRBD1 matches at 9 bases. V dropped 4 bases and J dropped 5; count of bases not matched to a gene: 7. The CDR3 contains 15 residues. Germline lookup yields CDR1 SGHNT and CDR2 YYREEE (reference sequence). This CDR3 reads CASSRGTGGENIQYF. CDR3 DNA sequence: TGTGCCAGCAGCCGGGGAACAGGGGGCGAAAACATTCAGTACTTC.

This clone showed up just a few times. The V gene is TRBV19, the J gene TRBJ2-2, with 12 positions matching TRBD2. The V and J ends lost 5 bases and 5 bases, in that order; junction bases with no gene match: 3. Germline lookup yields CDR1 LNHDA and CDR2 SQIVND (reference sequence). The CDR3 has 15 amino acids. The CDR3, as DNA: TGTGCCAGTAGTTCAGGACTAGCGGGGACCGGGGAGCTGTTTTTT. This codes for CASSSGLAGTGELFF.

This clone was found a few times. This chain joins TRBV7-8 and TRBJ2-1, with 10 bases identical to TRBD2. Germline lookup yields CDR1 SGHVS and CDR2 FQNEAQ. This CDR3 has 15 amino acids. The J segment lost 8 bases and the V segment lost 2 bases, leaving 6 bases of the junction unmatched. The CDR3 loop is CASSLSSGRRYEQFF. The CDR3 coding sequence is TGTGCCAGCAGCTTATCTAGCGGGAGACGTTATGAGCAGTTCTTC.

V is TRBV7-9 and J is TRBJ2-5; 7 bases agree with TRBD1. Germline-derived CDR1 and CDR2 are SEHNR and FQNEAQ (reference sequence). The CDR3 is 14 residues long. The junction had 8 bases not matched to a gene; V was cut back by 6 bases and J by 4 bases. CDR3: CASRYRGAGETQYF. CDR3 DNA: TGTGCCAGCAGATACAGGGGCGCGGGAGAGACCCAGTACTTC.

This clone was picked up a small number of times. V is TRBV30 and J is TRBJ1-2; TRBD1 matches 11 bases. Trimming took 1 base from V and 6 from J; bases not matched to a gene: 4. CDR1 GTSNPN and CDR2 SVGIG come from the germline V gene (reference sequence). The CDR3 is 14 residues long. CDR3 loop: CAWSEGQGAHGYTF. The CDR3 nucleotides are TGTGCCTGGAGTGAAGGACAGGGGGCCCATGGCTACACCTTC. Looking up the rest from reference TRBV30 and TRBJ1-2 gives the full variable domain: SQTIHQWPATLVQPVGSPLSLECTVEGTSNPNLYWYRQAAGRGLQLLFYSVGIGQISSEVPQNLSASRPQDRQFILSSKKLLLSDSGFYLCAWSEGQGAHGYTFGSGTRLTVV.